This TCR beta chain was recorded in a study of blood T cell repertoires in COVID-19. On the study more broadly: Acute-phase and convalescent COVID-19 samples originated in the United States, Italy and Spain. PBMCs, B-cell-depleted T cells, or T cells provided the cDNA or gDNA that made up the material.

The CDR3 length is 15 residues. With 6 bases clipped from V and 3 bases from J, the junction kept 9 bases outside the gene matches. Germline lookup yields CDR1 MGHRA and CDR2 YSYEKL. Methods used by the authors: Counts of nucleated cells, estimated from reference gene primer amplification, were obtained. TCRdb keeps only in-frame clones here, not all; method: immunoSEQ multiplex PCR. Clone size and the V and J calls come from that table; the DNA yielded D and trimming. The sample holds 40,000 to 45,000 clones, more than 90% seen once. This sequence originates from a human donor in a cohort sampled during active COVID-19. The chain carries TRBV4-1 and TRBJ1-2; the match to TRBD1 covers 8 bases. Specimen: peripheral blood. The CDR3 region is CASSPTLTGDYGYTF. The CDR3 DNA is TGCGCCAGCAGTCCAACCTTGACAGGGGACTATGGCTACACCTTC.